This TCR beta chain derives from a study of cytomegalovirus exposure and HLA in healthy donors. Study as a whole: T cells numbering around 190 million yielded roughly 120 million unique TCR beta sequences in an earlier analysis. Overall study results and limits: An analysis was carried out later, and it reportedly showed fewer N-insertions in an Asian-associated ancestry cluster than the 666-donor mean. It was shown in a later analysis that HLA-associated TCR beta chains were more clonally expanded than other, equally common chains.

CDR3 length equals 16 residues. V shed 1 base, J shed 6 bases, and the junction held 6 bases outside the gene matches. Germline CDR1 reads SGHTA; CDR2 reads FQGTGA. Researchers ran the PCR with 60 Vbeta and 13 Jbeta primers. Profiled with immunoSEQ multiplex PCR; TCRdb holds only in-frame clones, not every one. This repertoire includes about 72,000 clones. As for the donors, each was a healthy bone marrow donor. Regarding this clone: Its antigen remains unknown.

The V gene is TRBV7-3, the J gene TRBJ2-1, with 10 bases identical to TRBD1. The receptor was isolated from a man aged 50 to 59 in good health and CMV-seropositive. The sample consisted of PBMCs. CDR3 nucleotide sequence: TGTGCCAGCAGCTTAAGAGGGACAGGGGAGGGCAATGAGCAGTTCTTC. Amino acids: CASSLRGTGEGNEQFF.